This passage covers 5 T cell receptor beta chains from one sample sequenced in a study of T cell repertoires in cytomegalovirus infection. From the reads, TCRdb called clonotypes with MiXCR, one entry per CDR3 protein. The table shows some 920,000 distinct CDR3 sequences, with roughly 30% occurring only once. These receptors are not linked to any known antigen. This sample comprised cultured CD8+ T cells from PBMCs, obtained from culture after CMV antigen stimulation. The receptors were gathered from a human donor in good health (CMV status not recorded). Some clones in this sample may be carry-over from other donors' samples.

This clonotype was observed a handful of times. V usage is TRBV14 and J usage is TRBJ1-2; D ambiguous. The CDR3 is made up of 16 amino acids. V lost 1 base and J 8 bases, leaving 20 bases between the germline ends. Germline CDR1 reads SGHDN; CDR2 reads FVKESK. DNA for the CDR3: TGTGCCAGCAGCCAAGCACGGGTCCGGTACGGTATGGGCTACACCTTC. This encodes CASSQARVRYGMGYTF.

This clonotype appeared a few times. The chain links TRBV2 to TRBJ2-5, with TRBD2 matching 7 bases. The germline gives CDR1 SNHLY, CDR2 FYNNEI. The CDR3 totals 14 residues. V gave up 2 bases and J gave up 3 bases; unmatched junction bases: 3. This chain's CDR3 is CASSEWGGKETQYF. CDR3 bases: TGTGCCAGCAGTGAATGGGGGGGGAAAGAGACCCAGTACTTC.

Many counts were recorded for this clonotype. The chain joins TRBV11-2 to TRBJ2-1; 9 bases align to TRBD1. Germline V CDR1 and CDR2: SGHAT, FQNNGV. The CDR3 is 17 residues long. The ends lost 5 bases at V and 4 bases at J; junction bases unmatched: 12. The chain's CDR3 is CASSLYRGQNLYNEQFF. The DNA of the CDR3 is TGTGCCAGCAGCCTGTACAGGGGGCAAAATCTTTACAATGAGCAGTTCTTC.

This clonotype was found many times. V is TRBV12-3 or TRBV12-4 and J is TRBJ2-7; unclear D gene. The CDR3 contains 14 residues. V lost 3 bases to trimming and J lost 2 bases, with 11 bases between them. The CDR3 loop is CASSFTGPPYEQYF. The CDR3 coding sequence is TGTGCCAGCAGTTTTACCGGACCTCCCTACGAGCAGTACTTC.

This clonotype was counted only a few times. The chain combines TRBV27 with TRBJ1-2, with 7 bases identical to TRBD1. The V gene end was trimmed by 6 bases and the J gene end by 6 bases; junction bases not matched to a gene: 13. Germline loops: CDR1 MNHEY, CDR2 SMNVEV (reference sequence). CDR3 length: 15 residues. The CDR3 loop is CASSRASQGMNGYTF. CDR3 DNA: TGTGCCAGCAGCAGAGCTTCACAGGGGATGAATGGCTACACCTTC.